These 21 T cell receptor beta chains share one sample of origin, sequenced in a study of T cells expressing NK-cell markers. TCRdb reprocessed the 5' RACE reads, with one entry per CDR3 protein and no DNA. In total, the table holds approximately 550,000 distinct CDR3 sequences. Sample: blood T cells: a sorted CD56 or NKG2C T cell subset, CD4+ or CD8+ T cells, or bulk PBMC T cells (not recorded which). Receptors were obtained from a man between 18 and 29 years old in good health.

This sequence joins TRBV5-1 and TRBJ2-5. Germline V lookup: CDR1 SGHRS, CDR2 YFSETQ. The CDR3 extends over 14 amino acids. The CDR3 is CASSLDSSGETQYF.

The chain combines TRBV11-2 with TRBJ2-1; TCRdb reports TRBD1, a call that lacks DNA to check it against. This CDR3 is 13 amino acids long. Germline V gives CDR1 SGHAT, CDR2 FQNNGV. Here the CDR3 reads CASSTEGVTEQFF.

The rearrangement links TRBV6-5 to TRBJ2-7; TCRdb selects TRBD2, and the lack of DNA leaves this call unchecked. Germline assignment: CDR1 MNHEY and CDR2 SVGAGI. The CDR3 covers 17 residues. Here the CDR3 reads CASSSIVLAGEMYEQYF.

The chain joins TRBV5-8 to TRBJ2-4. Germline V gene lookup returns CDR1 SGHTS and CDR2 YDEGEE. The CDR3 is 14 residues long. The CDR3 spells CASSIGTAKNIQYF.

The genes are TRBV6-1 and TRBJ1-2; as DNA is missing, the TRBD1 call by TCRdb cannot be tested. Germline lookup yields CDR1 MNHNS and CDR2 SASEGT. This CDR3 has 16 residues. CDR3 residues: CASSPPGQGGPYGYTF.

The chain links TRBV9 to TRBJ1-4. Per the germline V gene, CDR1 is SGDLS and CDR2 is YYNGEE. This CDR3 has 14 amino acids. CDR3 residues: CASSTGRTNEKLFF.

V is TRBV12-3 or TRBV12-4 and J is TRBJ1-2. The CDR3 has 14 amino acids. The CDR3: CASSARVGNYGYTF.

The chain has TRBV7-9 and TRBJ2-3. Germline CDR1 reads SEHNR; CDR2 reads FQNEAQ (reference sequence). The CDR3 is 11 residues long. The CDR3 spells CVGSAADTQYF.

J is TRBJ2-7 and V is TRBV7-2; TCRdb's D call, TRBD1, is unchecked because there is no DNA. Germline CDR1 SGHTA, CDR2 FQGNSA. The CDR3 loop spans 14 amino acids. Here the CDR3 reads CASGTGARTYEQYF.

V and J are TRBV18 and TRBJ1-2. Germline CDR1 KGHSH, CDR2 LQKENI. The CDR3 has 12 amino acids. CDR3 region: CASSPGAEGYTF.

The chain is built from TRBV24-1 and TRBJ2-3; the D gene TCRdb calls, TRBD1, cannot be checked with no DNA. The CDR3 is made up of 16 amino acids. Looked up from germline, CDR1 is KGHDR and CDR2 is SFDVKD. The CDR3 protein is CATSDTGTGGVGTQYF.

J is TRBJ2-1 and V is TRBV11-2. The germline CDR1 and CDR2 sequences are SGHAT and FQNNGV. The CDR3 totals 12 residues. This chain's CDR3 is CASSLLSPEQFF.

This sequence joins TRBV3-1 and TRBJ2-1; TCRdb's D call of TRBD2 is untestable without DNA. The CDR3 sequence is 16 residues long. CDR1 LGHDT and CDR2 YNNKEL come from the germline V gene (reference sequence). The chain's CDR3 is CASSHDGTTIYNEQFF.

The chain recombines TRBV29-1 with TRBJ2-7; the D call from TCRdb, TRBD2, cannot be confirmed without DNA. This CDR3 contains 14 residues. Looked up from germline, CDR1 is SQVTM and CDR2 is ANQGSEA. The CDR3 loop reads CSVSGTTGGHEQYF.

This rearrangement joins TRBV24-1 to TRBJ1-5. Germline V CDR1 and CDR2: KGHDR, SFDVKD. This CDR3 region has 14 residues. The CDR3 sequence is CATSDRGVNQPQHF.

The chain is built from TRBV5-1 and TRBJ2-4. Looked up from germline, CDR1 is SGHRS and CDR2 is YFSETQ. The CDR3 runs to 17 residues. The CDR3 sequence: CASSLTSLGLAENIQYF.

The CDR3 spells CATSPLGRDSYNEQFF. This chain connects TRBV24-1 to TRBJ2-1; TCRdb indicates TRBD1, and absent DNA this call remains unverified. The CDR3 consists of 16 residues. Germline lookup yields CDR1 KGHDR and CDR2 SFDVKD.

This rearrangement joins TRBV12-3 or TRBV12-4 to TRBJ2-3. The CDR3 is 11 amino acids. CDR3 sequence reads: CASGKTDTQYF.

The chain joins TRBV30 to TRBJ2-4; TCRdb reports TRBD1, a call that lacks DNA to check it against. The CDR3 is 14 residues long. The germline CDR1 and CDR2 sequences are GTSNPN and SVGIG (reference sequence). CDR3 amino acids: CAWSGGTGRSIQYF.

V usage is TRBV12-3 or TRBV12-4 and J usage is TRBJ2-5; the D call from TCRdb, TRBD2, cannot be confirmed without DNA. This CDR3 spans 14 amino acids. CDR3: CASALEGSGETQYF.

This chain uses TRBV5-6 with TRBJ2-3; TCRdb returns TRBD2, unconfirmable since there is no DNA. The CDR3 length is 17 residues. Germline CDR1 is SGHDT and CDR2 is YYEEEE. The CDR3 here is CASSLATSANSADTQYF.